What follows describes a single T cell receptor (beta chain). The data stem from a study of blood T cell repertoires in COVID-19. Study information: Samples taken during acute and convalescent COVID-19 were collected in the United States, Italy and Spain.

Trimming stripped 4 bases from V and 1 base from J, with 14 bases between. Germline CDR1 reads SGHRS; CDR2 reads YFSETQ. CDR3 size: 16 residues. Original data processing: By means of reference gene primer amplification, nucleated cell counts were estimated. Clones were read by immunoSEQ multiplex PCR, and TCRdb kept only the in-frame ones, dropping some. V and J calls and clone size are those listed in that table; D and trimming were worked out from the DNA. The sample records tens of thousands of clones, roughly 70% being singletons. This chain links TRBV5-1 with TRBJ2-2, with D maybe TRBD2 (6 bases). The sequenced sample consisted of peripheral blood. This sequence originates from a woman in her sixties or seventies with acute or convalescent COVID-19. CDR3 region: CASSAGSSLNTGELFF. In nucleotides, the CDR3 is TGCGCCAGCAGCGCGGGATCCAGCCTGAACACCGGGGAGCTGTTTTTT.